Following are 22 T cell receptor beta chains from one sample sequenced in a study of T-cell reconstitution after alpha-beta-depleted transplantation in children. As it was prepared, the TCRbeta library received unique molecular identifiers. From the PCR reads, TCRdb called clonotypes with MiXCR, one entry per CDR3 protein. The repertoire holds roughly 100,000 distinct CDR3 sequences, roughly 7.2% seen once, with about a sixth in the top ten. The specimen was PBMCs, collected before TCRalphabeta/CD19-depleted stem cell transplant. All receptors come from a boy between 2 and 10 years old with acute lymphoblastic leukemia, due to receive a stem cell transplant.

This clonotype was seen at least ten times. This sequence joins TRBV15 and TRBJ1-1; 7 bases are shared with TRBD1. The CDR3 is made up of 16 amino acids. V shed 0 bases and J 10 bases; nucleotides not matched to a gene: 14. From germline, CDR1 is LNHNV and CDR2 YYDKDF (reference sequence). The CDR3 coding sequence is TGTGCCACCAGCAGAGATTCTTCGACAGGGACTCGCCGAGCTTTCTTT. Its protein is CATSRDSSTGTRRAFF.

This clonotype occurred many times. V is TRBV7-2 and J is TRBJ2-7; no clear D gene. Germline lookup yields CDR1 SGHTA and CDR2 FQGNSA. The CDR3 is 15 amino acids. The V end lost 1 base, the J end lost 2 bases, and 12 bases lay between the germline ends. The CDR3, as DNA: TGTGCCAGCAGCTTAGACAGATATCCAACCTACGAGCAGTACTTC. Translated, it gives CASSLDRYPTYEQYF.

Only a few counts were recorded for this clonotype. The V gene is TRBV7-2, the J gene TRBJ2-1; tentative D call: TRBD2 (6 bases). Trimming removed 5 bases from V and 5 bases from J, with 13 bases in between. CDR1 is SGHTA, CDR2 FQGNSA, per germline. The CDR3 runs 14 residues. CDR3 DNA sequence: TGTGCCAGCAGCACGATGACTAGTAACAATGAGCAGTTCTTC. Its translation is CASSTMTSNNEQFF. Filled out from reference TRBV7-2 and TRBJ2-1, the complete variable domain reads GAGVSQSPSNKVTEKGKDVELRCDPISGHTALYWYRQSLGQGLEFLIYFQGNSAPDKSGLPSDRFSAERTGGSVSTLTIQRTQQEDSAVYLCASSTMTSNNEQFFGPGTRLTVL.

The chain employs TRBV20-1 and TRBJ2-5, with D possibly TRBD1 on 5 matching bases. The CDR3 has 11 residues. Germline-derived CDR1 and CDR2 are DFQATT and SNEGSKA (reference sequence). Trimming took 5 bases from V and 2 from J, leaving 6 bases between them. CDR3 nucleotide sequence: TGCAGTGCTCAGGGTCAAGAGACCCAGTACTTC. As protein: CSAQGQETQYF.

This clonotype was observed many times. This rearrangement joins TRBV9 to TRBJ2-1; possibly TRBD2 for D (6 bases). The CDR3 extends over 13 amino acids. CDR1 is SGDLS, CDR2 YYNGEE, per germline. V was pared by 2 bases and J by 8 bases, with 11 bases between. Written as DNA, the CDR3 is TGTGCCAGCAGCGTCGGCGGGGCCCATGAGCAGTTCTTC. Translating gives CASSVGGAHEQFF.

This clonotype was seen at least ten times. V gene TRBV5-1 combines with J gene TRBJ1-1; D ambiguous. Germline CDR1 is SGHRS and CDR2 is YFSETQ. Trimming took 0 bases from V and 1 from J, leaving 7 bases between them. The CDR3 length is 14 residues. CDR3 nucleotide sequence: TGCGCCAGCAGCTTGGACAGCTCGAACACTGAAGCTTTCTTT. It is translated as CASSLDSSNTEAFF.

This sequence joins TRBV18 and TRBJ1-1; no reliable D call. The CDR3 length is 13 residues. The germline gives CDR1 KGHSH, CDR2 LQKENI. V was pared by 4 bases and J by 5 bases, with 11 bases between. CDR3 loop: CASSRARETEAFF. CDR3 nucleotide sequence: TGTGCCAGCTCACGGGCCCGGGAAACTGAAGCTTTCTTT.

The rearrangement uses TRBV2 and TRBJ2-7, with 7 bases identical to TRBD2. After removal of 9 bases from V and 2 bases from J, the junction contained 10 bases not matched to a gene. Germline lookup yields CDR1 SNHLY and CDR2 FYNNEI. The CDR3 covers 14 residues. The CDR3 sequence is CARGRDYRPYEQYF. The CDR3 coding sequence is TGTGCCAGAGGCCGGGACTATAGACCCTACGAGCAGTACTTC.

The table lists this clonotype with a few counts. The gene calls are TRBV20-1 and TRBJ1-5, with D perhaps matching TRBD1 (6 bases). In germline, CDR1 is DFQATT, CDR2 SNEGSKA (reference sequence). The CDR3 totals 15 residues. Trimming stripped 3 bases from V and 3 bases from J, with 15 bases between. The CDR3 nucleotides read TGCAGTGCTAGGAGGGGGAGCCGCTTCAATCAGCCCCAGCATTTT. This encodes CSARRGSRFNQPQHF.

The table lists this clonotype with many counts. V is TRBV7-6 and J is TRBJ2-5; possible D gene TRBD2, 5 bases. The CDR3 runs 12 residues. Trimming cost V 6 bases and J 5 bases, with 10 bases left between them. The V gene's germline CDR1 is SGHVS and CDR2 FNYEAQ. The CDR3 nucleotides are TGTGCCAGCAGTGACTACCGCGAGACCCAGTACTTC. It encodes CASSDYRETQYF.

This clonotype was seen more than once but under ten times. The gene calls are TRBV28 and TRBJ1-5, with D hard to call. The CDR3 has 15 amino acids. The germline CDR1 and CDR2 sequences are MDHEN and SYDVKM. The germline V and J ends were trimmed by 6 bases and 6 bases, with 18 bases remaining between them. CDR3 in amino acids: CASRVDHEGVQPQHF. CDR3 nucleotides: TGTGCCAGCAGGGTGGATCACGAGGGCGTTCAGCCCCAGCATTTT.

This clonotype occurred many times. This sequence joins TRBV12-3 or TRBV12-4 and TRBJ1-6; no clear D gene. V was clipped by 3 bases and J by 10 bases, with 13 bases between them. CDR3 length: 14 residues. CDR3 sequence (DNA): TGTGCCAGCAGTTTTGGGCAGAAGGACTCACCCCTCCACTTT. It specifies CASSFGQKDSPLHF.

This clonotype qualifies as medium-sized. V gene TRBV4-3 combines with J gene TRBJ2-7; D possibly uses TRBD1 or TRBD2 (6 bases each). The CDR3 runs 16 residues. Germline CDR1 is LGHNA and CDR2 is YSLEER. Trimming cost V 0 bases and J 2 bases, with 14 bases left between them. The CDR3 protein is CASSQDYREVTYEQYF. The CDR3 bases are TGCGCCAGCAGCCAAGATTACAGGGAGGTGACCTACGAGCAGTACTTC.

In this sample, this clonotype turned up many times. The genes are TRBV15 and TRBJ2-7, with 7 bases identical to TRBD2. Germline-derived CDR1 and CDR2 are LNHNV and YYDKDF (reference sequence). The J segment lost 2 bases and the V segment lost 0 bases, leaving 4 bases of the junction unmatched. CDR3 length: 15 amino acids. In DNA form, the CDR3 reads TGTGCCACCAGCAGAGAAACGGGGGGAGCCTACGAGCAGTACTTC. It is translated as CATSRETGGAYEQYF.

This clonotype was detected only a few times. This chain joins TRBV18 and TRBJ1-2; D gene ambiguous. V was cut by 3 bases and J by 3 bases, with 11 bases left in between. The CDR3 is made up of 14 amino acids. The germline V gene encodes CDR1 KGHSH and CDR2 LQKENI. The CDR3 nucleotides read TGTGCCAGCTCACCGGAGACTCTTCACTATGGCTACACCTTC. Its protein is CASSPETLHYGYTF.

This clonotype came up a few times. The rearrangement joins TRBV25-1 to TRBJ1-1; D gene uncertain. The CDR3 has 13 amino acids. V was cut by 3 bases and J by 3 bases, with 8 bases left in between. CDR1 is MGHDK and CDR2 is SYGVNS in the germline V gene. This CDR3 is CASSDLGDTEAFF. CDR3 nucleotide sequence: TGTGCCAGCAGTGACTTGGGAGACACTGAAGCTTTCTTT.

The chain couples TRBV5-1 to TRBJ2-2; TRBD1 aligns across 9 bases. CDR1 SGHRS and CDR2 YFSETQ come from the germline V gene. The CDR3 spans 12 residues. Trimming took 7 bases from V and 5 from J; bases not matched to a gene: 0. The CDR3 nucleotides read TGCGCCAGCGACAGGGGGACCGGGGAGCTGTTTTTT. Protein sequence: CASDRGTGELFF. The complete variable domain, with remaining parts taken from reference TRBV5-1 and TRBJ2-2, reads KAGVTQTPRYLIKTRGQQVTLSCSPISGHRSVSWYQQTPGQGLQFLFEYFSETQRNKGNFPGRFSGRQFSNSRSEMNVSTLELGDSALYLCASDRGTGELFFGEGSRLTVL.

The table lists this clonotype with many counts. The gene calls are TRBV21-1 and TRBJ2-1; the table names TRBD2, a call not compared with the DNA. TRBV21-1 is a documented pseudogene. The CDR3 has 13 amino acids. The CDR3 DNA reads as TGTGCCAGCAGCAAACCCGAGGAGGGTGAGCAGTTCTTC. Protein product: CASSKPEEGEQFF.

This clonotype was counted a few times. V is TRBV3-1 and J is TRBJ2-2; the match to TRBD1 covers 8 bases. V was clipped by 4 bases and J by 5 bases; unmatched bases: 12. This CDR3 is 17 amino acids long. Germline V lookup: CDR1 LGHDT, CDR2 YNNKEL (reference sequence). The chain's CDR3 is CASSRSGQGARTGELFF. In DNA, the CDR3 is TGTGCCAGCAGCCGCTCTGGGCAGGGGGCGCGGACCGGGGAGCTGTTTTTT.

This clonotype has at least ten counts. The V and J genes are TRBV20-1 and TRBJ2-1, with unresolved D. Looked up from germline, CDR1 is DFQATT and CDR2 is SNEGSKA (reference sequence). V was clipped by 5 bases and J by 5 bases, with 16 bases between them. The CDR3 spans 14 residues. The CDR3 DNA sequence: TGCAGTGCTCTTCGGACGACTTGGAACAATGAGCAGTTCTTC. Translation: CSALRTTWNNEQFF.

This clonotype was seen repeatedly, ten times or more. The V call is TRBV7-2, the J call TRBJ1-1; the D gene is possibly TRBD1 (5 bases). Trimming pared 3 bases from V and 1 base from J, leaving 12 bases between. The length of the CDR3 is 15 residues. Germline CDR1 SGHTA, CDR2 FQGNSA. The chain's CDR3 is CASSLERGPNTEAFF. The CDR3, as DNA: TGTGCCAGCAGCTTGGAAAGGGGCCCGAACACTGAAGCTTTCTTT.

The CDR3 reads CASSYSKSPLGNQPQHF. Here the CDR3 DNA reads TGTGCCAGCAGTTACTCGAAAAGCCCCCTGGGCAATCAGCCCCAGCATTTT. The J gene is TRBJ1-5, the V gene TRBV6-5, with unresolved D. The germline CDR1 and CDR2 sequences are MNHEY and SVGAGI. This CDR3 spans 17 amino acids. Trimming shortened V by 0 bases and J by 2 bases, and 14 bases separated the two germline ends.